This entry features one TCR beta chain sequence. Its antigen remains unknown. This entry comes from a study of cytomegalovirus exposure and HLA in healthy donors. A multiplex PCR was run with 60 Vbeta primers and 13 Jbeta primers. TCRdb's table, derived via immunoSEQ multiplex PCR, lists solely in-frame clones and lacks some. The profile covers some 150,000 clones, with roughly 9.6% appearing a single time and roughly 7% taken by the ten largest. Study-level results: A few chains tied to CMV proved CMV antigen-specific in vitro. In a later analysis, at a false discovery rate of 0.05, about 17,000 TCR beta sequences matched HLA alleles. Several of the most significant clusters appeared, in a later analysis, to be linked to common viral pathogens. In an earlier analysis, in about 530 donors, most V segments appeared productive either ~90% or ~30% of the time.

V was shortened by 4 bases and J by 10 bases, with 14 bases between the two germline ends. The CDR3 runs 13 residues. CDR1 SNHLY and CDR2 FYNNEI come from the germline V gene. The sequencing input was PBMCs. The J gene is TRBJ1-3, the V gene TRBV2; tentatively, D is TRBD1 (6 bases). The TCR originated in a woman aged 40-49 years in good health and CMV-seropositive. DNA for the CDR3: TGTGCCAGCAGTGGGGAGACAGGTACTACCATATATTTT. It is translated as CASSGETGTTIYF. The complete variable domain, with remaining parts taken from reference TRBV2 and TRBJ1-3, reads EPEVTQTPSHQVTQMGQEVILRCVPISNHLYFYWYRQILGQKVEFLVSFYNNEISEKSEIFDDQFSVERPDGSNFTLKIRSTKLEDSAMYFCASSGETGTTIYFGEGSWLTVV.